One and the same sample provided the 26 T cell receptor beta chains below, sequenced in a study of blood T cell repertoires in COVID-19. Some clones are missing from TCRdb's copy, which holds only in-frame ones; the method was immunoSEQ multiplex PCR. Seen here are 150,000 or so clones, 87% observed once, and the top ten hold about 4.7%. The material sequenced was peripheral blood. Every receptor here comes from a human donor in a cohort sampled during active COVID-19.

The chain links TRBV7-2 to TRBJ2-6; 10 positions match TRBD2. The CDR3 has 16 amino acids. Germline CDR1 SGHTA, CDR2 FQGNSA. V trimming: 2 bases; J trimming: 3 bases; junction bases outside the gene matches: 1. The CDR3 loop is CASSLSSGGGANVLTF. The CDR3 DNA is TGTGCCAGCAGCTTATCTAGCGGGGGTGGGGCCAACGTCCTGACTTTC. Looking up the rest from reference TRBV7-2 and TRBJ2-6 gives the full variable domain: GAGVSQSPSNKVTEKGKDVELRCDPISGHTALYWYRQSLGQGLEFLIYFQGNSAPDKSGLPSDRFSAERTGGSVSTLTIQRTQQEDSAVYLCASSLSSGGGANVLTFGAGSRLTVL.

The chain joins TRBV7-2 to TRBJ2-7, with 10 bases lining up with TRBD2. This CDR3 has 17 amino acids. J was trimmed by 4 bases and V by 1 base; bases with no gene match: 10. Germline V gene lookup returns CDR1 SGHTA and CDR2 FQGNSA. CDR3 nucleotides: TGTGCCAGCAGCTTAGGGAGAGGACTAGCGGAGCTTTACGAGCAGTACTTC. Amino acids: CASSLGRGLAELYEQYF.

This chain links TRBV12-3 or TRBV12-4 with TRBJ1-1; unclear D gene. The CDR3 loop spans 11 amino acids. The V and J ends lost 3 bases and 10 bases respectively, with 9 bases between them. CDR3 in amino acids: CASSFGQAAFF. CDR3 in DNA: TGTGCCAGCAGTTTCGGCCAGGCAGCTTTCTTT.

The chain carries TRBV6-5 and TRBJ2-7; D might be TRBD2 (5 bases). Germline CDR1 and CDR2: MNHEY and SVGAGI. The CDR3 loop spans 12 amino acids. V was trimmed by 7 bases and J by 3 bases, leaving 10 bases between them. Here the CDR3 DNA reads TGTGCCAGCACGGGAACAGACTACGAGCAGTACTTC. It translates to CASTGTDYEQYF.

This clone is a singleton in its sample. The V and J genes are TRBV24-1 and TRBJ2-1; 11 bases agree with TRBD2. This CDR3 comprises 15 residues. CDR1 is KGHDR and CDR2 is SFDVKD in the germline V gene. Losses at the gene ends were 4 bases for V and 9 bases for J; bases not matched to a gene: 7. CDR3 loop: CATSEQLAGASEQFF. The CDR3 coding sequence is TGTGCCACCAGTGAGCAACTAGCGGGAGCCAGTGAGCAGTTCTTC.

The CDR3 region is CATSGTGSSYEQYF. CDR3 in DNA: TGTGCCACCAGCGGGACAGGGTCCTCCTACGAGCAGTACTTC. V and J are TRBV24-1 and TRBJ2-7; TRBD1 aligns across 9 bases. CDR3 size: 14 residues. CDR1 and CDR2 (germline): KGHDR, SFDVKD. V dropped 7 bases and J dropped 0; count of bases not matched to a gene: 3.

This chain uses TRBV6-1 with TRBJ1-1; D may be TRBD1 (6 bases). Germline CDR1 and CDR2: MNHNS and SASEGT. The CDR3 has 16 residues. Trimming left V 4 bases short and J 1 base short, with 16 bases between. CDR3 amino acids: CASSGPRGIENTEAFF. The CDR3 nucleotides are TGTGCCAGCAGTGGCCCCAGGGGTATTGAGAACACTGAAGCTTTCTTT.

The chain uses TRBV29-1 and TRBJ2-1; no definite D call. V lost 0 bases and J lost 2, with 11 bases in between. The CDR3 consists of 15 residues. The germline gives CDR1 SQVTM, CDR2 ANQGSEA. CDR3 nucleotides: TGCAGCGTTGAAGATCTGAGCATGGCCTACAATGAGCAGTTCTTC. This sequence encodes CSVEDLSMAYNEQFF.

The count of this clone is one. The rearrangement uses TRBV21-1 and TRBJ2-1; the D call in the table, TRBD2, was not verified against the DNA. TRBV21-1 corresponds to a pseudogene. The CDR3 sequence is 15 residues long. The CDR3 is CASSVSGASYNEQFF. In DNA form, the CDR3 reads TGTGCCAGCAGCGTTAGCGGGGCCTCCTACAATGAGCAGTTCTTC.

The chain is built from TRBV19 and TRBJ2-7, with 13 bases that match TRBD2. V dropped 7 bases and J dropped 12; count of bases not matched to a gene: 12. This CDR3 has 14 residues. Germline V gene sequence: CDR1 LNHDA, CDR2 SQIVND (reference sequence). CDR3 amino acids: CASTPPGGTSGMYF. For the CDR3, the DNA is TGTGCCAGTACCCCCCCCGGTGGGACTAGCGGGATGTACTTC.

This clone has only a few counts. V is TRBV7-9 and J is TRBJ2-5; 8 bases agree with TRBD1. The CDR3 is 14 residues long. The ends lost 5 bases at V and 5 bases at J; junction bases unmatched: 7. Germline CDR1 and CDR2: SEHNR and FQNEAQ (reference sequence). CDR3 protein: CASSPTGVKETQYF. In DNA form, the CDR3 reads TGTGCCAGCAGCCCGACAGGGGTAAAGGAGACCCAGTACTTC.

The V gene is TRBV5-1, the J gene TRBJ2-5; 15 bases agree with TRBD2. CDR1 is SGHRS, CDR2 YFSETQ, per germline. With 4 bases clipped from V and 2 bases from J, the junction kept 9 bases outside the gene matches. The CDR3 sequence is 18 residues long. The CDR3, as DNA: TGCGCCAGCAGCCAAGGACTAGCGGGAGGGGCTAGTCAAGAGACCCAGTACTTC. Protein sequence: CASSQGLAGGASQETQYF.

Only a few counts were recorded for this clone. This sequence joins TRBV9 and TRBJ2-2; tentative D call: TRBD2 (6 bases). Trimming left V 0 bases short and J 1 base short, with 13 bases between. Looked up from germline, CDR1 is SGDLS and CDR2 is YYNGEE. The CDR3 consists of 17 residues. The CDR3 sequence is CASSVADGTQNTGELFF. DNA for the CDR3: TGTGCCAGCAGCGTAGCTGACGGGACTCAGAACACCGGGGAGCTGTTTTTT.

V and J are TRBV9 and TRBJ1-4; 7 bases match TRBD1. This CDR3 is built from 15 residues. CDR1 and CDR2 (germline): SGDLS, YYNGEE. Losses at the gene ends were 4 bases for V and 4 bases for J; bases not matched to a gene: 7. CDR3 nucleotide sequence: TGTGCCAGCAGCCCCCAGACAGGGATTAATGAAAAACTGTTTTTT. Encoded protein: CASSPQTGINEKLFF.

This clone was seen once. The chain employs TRBV6-5 and TRBJ1-1; TRBD1 agrees at 9 bases. V shed 6 bases, J shed 3 bases, and the junction held 5 bases outside the gene matches. Germline CDR1 MNHEY, CDR2 SVGAGI. The CDR3 consists of 14 residues. CDR3 in DNA: TGTGCCAGCAGGCCCCGGGACAGGGACACTGAAGCTTTCTTT. This encodes CASRPRDRDTEAFF.

V is TRBV13 and J is TRBJ2-3, with D unclear. Germline V lookup: CDR1 PRHDT, CDR2 FYEKMQ (reference sequence). Trimming left V 6 bases short and J 6 bases short, with 10 bases between. This CDR3 has 12 residues. The CDR3 sequence: CASSLSWDTQYF. For the CDR3, the DNA is TGTGCCAGCAGTTTGAGTTGGGATACGCAGTATTTT. Using reference TRBV13 and TRBJ2-3 for the parts outside the CDR3, the full variable domain is AAGVIQSPRHLIKEKRETATLKCYPIPRHDTVYWYQQGPGQDPQFLISFYEKMQSDKGSIPDRFSAQQFSDYHSELNMSSLELGDSALYFCASSLSWDTQYFGPGTRLTVL.

This rearrangement joins TRBV27 to TRBJ1-1; 8 positions agree with TRBD1. The germline CDR1 and CDR2 sequences are MNHEY and SMNVEV (reference sequence). J lost 3 bases, V lost 5 bases, and 26 bases had no gene match. The CDR3 runs to 21 residues. The CDR3 loop reads CASSPTSGTGLGWGSDTEAFF. In DNA form, the CDR3 reads TGTGCCAGCAGTCCTACGTCGGGGACAGGTTTAGGTTGGGGATCCGACACTGAAGCTTTCTTT.

The chain couples TRBV2 to TRBJ2-7; 8 nucleotides agree with TRBD2. CDR3 length equals 14 residues. Germline-derived CDR1 and CDR2 are SNHLY and FYNNEI. J was trimmed by 8 bases and V by 2 bases; bases with no gene match: 8. CDR3 nucleotides: TGTGCCAGCAGTGAAATGCGGGGGGCCGCGAAGCAGTACTTC. Translation: CASSEMRGAAKQYF.

This clone was recorded once. In the same sample, other DNA sequences code for this CDR3. The chain combines TRBV9 with TRBJ2-7, with D hard to call. The CDR3 sequence is 14 residues long. Trimming cost V 0 bases and J 3 bases, with 10 bases left between them. Germline V gene lookup returns CDR1 SGDLS and CDR2 YYNGEE. The CDR3 is CASSVGSGNYEQYF. The CDR3 DNA is TGTGCCAGCAGCGTAGGTTCAGGAAACTACGAGCAGTACTTC.

The V and J genes are TRBV5-1 and TRBJ1-4, with 9 bases matching TRBD1. With V trimmed by 4 bases and J by 5 bases, 6 bases remained unmatched. The CDR3 covers 15 residues. Germline V gene data show CDR1 as SGHRS and CDR2 as YFSETQ. CDR3 sequence reads: CASSAQTGGNEKLFF. CDR3 in DNA: TGCGCCAGCAGCGCTCAGACAGGGGGGAATGAAAAACTGTTTTTT.

The chain recombines TRBV9 with TRBJ1-1; possibly TRBD1 for D (5 bases). The V and J ends lost 2 bases and 2 bases respectively, with 10 bases between them. The germline CDR1 and CDR2 sequences are SGDLS and YYNGEE. CDR3 size: 14 residues. The CDR3 protein is CASSVEGVNTEAFF. CDR3 DNA sequence: TGTGCCAGCAGCGTCGAAGGGGTAAACACTGAAGCTTTCTTT.

The chain joins TRBV19 to TRBJ2-7; TRBD2 agrees at 8 bases. J lost 2 bases, V lost 4 bases, and 10 bases had no gene match. Germline V gene lookup returns CDR1 LNHDA and CDR2 SQIVND (reference sequence). The CDR3 runs 16 residues. DNA of the CDR3: TGTGCCAGTAGTAGACGTGGGACTAGTCCCACCTACGAGCAGTACTTC. Its protein is CASSRRGTSPTYEQYF.

The genes are TRBV12-3 or TRBV12-4 and TRBJ1-2, with D hard to call. CDR3 length equals 10 residues. V was pared by 3 bases and J by 7 bases, with 3 bases between. The DNA for the CDR3 is TGTGCCAGCAGTTTCGGTGGCTACACCTTC. It codes for CASSFGGYTF.

The genes are TRBV6-5 and TRBJ2-4, with D maybe TRBD1 (5 bases). Germline loops: CDR1 MNHEY, CDR2 SVGAGI. Trimming removed 6 bases at V and 0 bases at J, with 12 bases between. This CDR3 contains 15 residues. CDR3 in amino acids: CASRSTELAKNIQYF. CDR3 in DNA: TGTGCCAGCAGGTCGACAGAGCTAGCCAAAAACATTCAGTACTTC.

This clone was seen just once. The rearrangement uses TRBV23-1 and TRBJ1-5, with D maybe TRBD1 (5 bases). TRBV23-1 falls under the ORF class, with uncertain function. V gave up 0 bases and J gave up 0 bases, with 18 bases separating them. The CDR3 covers 19 residues. DNA of the CDR3: TGCGCCAGCAGTCAATCTCTGGGGCAGCTACTTTATAGCAATCAGCCCCAGCATTTT. Its protein product is CASSQSLGQLLYSNQPQHF.

The chain carries TRBV30 and TRBJ1-2, with D possibly being TRBD1 (5 bases). CDR3 length equals 13 residues. Trimming took 5 bases from V and 1 from J, leaving 11 bases between them. Looked up from germline, CDR1 is GTSNPN and CDR2 is SVGIG (reference sequence). The CDR3 DNA sequence: TGTGCCTGGGCGGCCGGGGGTAACTATGGCTACACCTTC. As protein: CAWAAGGNYGYTF.